These 26 T cell receptor beta chains share one sample of origin, sequenced in a study of PD-L1 blockade in urothelial cancer. Regarding time point: pretreatment peripheral blood. Clones were sequenced by immunoSEQ multiplex PCR, and TCRdb holds only the in-frame ones, with some missing. The table shows tens of thousands of clones, with 84% occurring only once. Sample: PBMCs, taken around atezolizumab (anti-PD-L1) treatment. All receptors derive from a woman between 70 and 85 years old with urothelial cancer.

The V and J genes are TRBV29-1 and TRBJ1-1; no firm D call. V was pared by 0 bases and J by 8 bases, with 7 bases between. CDR3 length: 11 amino acids. Germline V gene lookup returns CDR1 SQVTM and CDR2 ANQGSEA. The CDR3: CSVEDSLEAFF. The CDR3 DNA is TGCAGCGTTGAAGATTCACTAGAAGCTTTCTTT.

The V gene is TRBV28, the J gene TRBJ2-1, with D hard to call. Germline V CDR1 and CDR2: MDHEN, SYDVKM. This CDR3 spans 15 amino acids. The V end was cut by 2 bases, the J end by 0 bases, with 8 bases between. CDR3 residues: CASSLAQSSYNEQFF. The CDR3 DNA is TGTGCCAGCAGTTTAGCGCAAAGCTCCTACAATGAGCAGTTCTTC.

This chain joins TRBV28 and TRBJ2-7; D is uncertain. V gave up 3 bases and J gave up 0 bases, with 9 bases separating them. CDR1 is MDHEN and CDR2 is SYDVKM in the germline V gene. This CDR3 has 14 residues. The CDR3 nucleotides are TGTGCCAGCAGTTTTGACCCTAGCTCCTACGAGCAGTACTTC. This gives the protein CASSFDPSSYEQYF. Looking up the rest from reference TRBV28 and TRBJ2-7 gives the full variable domain: DVKVTQSSRYLVKRTGEKVFLECVQDMDHENMFWYRQDPGLGLRLIYFSYDVKMKEKGDIPEGYSVSREKKERFSLILESASTNQTSMYLCASSFDPSSYEQYFGPGTRLTVT.

The chain couples TRBV10-3 to TRBJ1-1, with D possibly being TRBD1 (6 bases). Trimming stripped 3 bases from V and 0 bases from J, with 14 bases between. Germline values: CDR1 ENHRY, CDR2 SYGVKD. The CDR3 consists of 16 residues. The CDR3 coding sequence is TGTGCCATCAGTGAACGGACAGCCGGATTGAACACTGAAGCTTTCTTT. Residues: CAISERTAGLNTEAFF.

V and J are TRBV2 and TRBJ1-4; no clear D gene. The germline V and J ends were trimmed by 4 bases and 0 bases, with 9 bases remaining between them. The CDR3 loop spans 15 amino acids. Germline assignment: CDR1 SNHLY and CDR2 FYNNEI. The CDR3: CASSAVTSTNEKLFF. CDR3 nucleotides: TGTGCCAGCAGTGCGGTCACTTCAACTAATGAAAAACTGTTTTTT.

This chain connects TRBV5-4 to TRBJ2-3; tentative D call: TRBD2 (6 bases). CDR1 is SGHNT, CDR2 YYREEE, per germline (reference sequence). This CDR3 is 17 amino acids long. V lost 4 bases, J lost 4 bases, and 22 bases lay in between. The CDR3 region has the DNA TGTGCCAGCAGCGGGGGGAAAAGGACAAGGCTCCCAGATACGCAGTATTTT. It yields the protein CASSGGKRTRLPDTQYF.

This chain connects TRBV5-4 to TRBJ1-2; D is undetermined. Trimming pared 1 base from V and 7 bases from J, leaving 8 bases between. Germline V gives CDR1 SGHNT, CDR2 YYREEE (reference sequence). CDR3 length: 12 amino acids. For the CDR3, the DNA is TGTGCCAGCAGCTTGAATTCGTTTGGCTACACCTTC. Translation gives CASSLNSFGYTF.

This chain links TRBV7-8 with TRBJ2-1; 7 bases match TRBD2. Per germline, CDR1 SGHVS and CDR2 FQNEAQ. With 3 bases clipped from V and 4 bases from J, the junction kept 6 bases outside the gene matches. This CDR3 comprises 15 residues. The CDR3 bases are TGTGCCAGCAGCTTCTTGCGGGAGCGGTACAATGAGCAGTTCTTC. Translated: CASSFLRERYNEQFF.

This clone occurred once. This sequence joins TRBV19 and TRBJ1-1; a weak D match, TRBD1 (5 bases). The CDR3 has 15 amino acids. V dropped 3 bases and J dropped 0 bases, with 11 bases sitting between them. Germline lookup yields CDR1 LNHDA and CDR2 SQIVND (reference sequence). DNA of the CDR3: TGTGCCAGTAGTATCTCTGACAGCTTGAACACTGAAGCTTTCTTT. Its translation is CASSISDSLNTEAFF.

This chain uses TRBV4-2 with TRBJ2-3, with D unresolved. Trimming stripped 0 bases from V and 8 bases from J, with 6 bases between. CDR3 length: 12 residues. Germline values: CDR1 LGHNA, CDR2 YNFKEQ. The CDR3 DNA reads TGTGCCAGCAGCCAAGATCGGGTTACGCAGTATTTT. Translated: CASSQDRVTQYF.

The chain joins TRBV28 to TRBJ2-1; 9 positions agree with TRBD1. V lost 6 bases, J lost 7 bases, and 10 bases stayed unmatched. The CDR3 extends over 15 amino acids. In germline, CDR1 is MDHEN, CDR2 SYDVKM. For the CDR3, the DNA is TGTGCCAGCAGACCCCAGGGACAGGGCTTGAATGAGCAGTTCTTC. Amino acids: CASRPQGQGLNEQFF.

The chain has TRBV10-3 and TRBJ1-4, with D tentatively TRBD1 (5 bases). Trimming took off 6 bases at V and 3 bases at J, with 11 bases between the two ends. The CDR3 spans 14 residues. Germline loops: CDR1 ENHRY, CDR2 SYGVKD. The CDR3: CAIRGTGANEKLFF. The CDR3 nucleotides are TGTGCCATCAGGGGAACAGGTGCTAATGAAAAACTGTTTTTT.

This clone appeared once. The chain couples TRBV20-1 to TRBJ1-2; D is ambiguous. Germline CDR1 is DFQATT and CDR2 is SNEGSKA (reference sequence). Trimming shortened V by 2 bases and J by 8 bases, and 3 bases separated the two germline ends. CDR3 length: 9 residues. In nucleotides, the CDR3 is TGCAGTGCTAGACAGGGCTACACCTTC. Translated, it gives CSARQGYTF.

The gene calls are TRBV6-5 and TRBJ2-7, with a possible D match to TRBD2 (6 bases). The ends were cut back, 0 bases at V and 7 bases at J, with 19 bases in the middle. This CDR3 has 16 residues. Per the germline V gene, CDR1 is MNHEY and CDR2 is SVGAGI. CDR3 DNA: TGTGCCAGCAGTTACTCGAGACTAGGGGACTCGGGGGAGCAGTACTTC. Translated, it gives CASSYSRLGDSGEQYF.

This chain links TRBV13 with TRBJ2-7; 8 bases line up with TRBD2. The length of the CDR3 is 16 residues. V lost 5 bases to trimming and J lost 0 bases; unmatched junction nucleotides: 9. Germline assignment: CDR1 PRHDT and CDR2 FYEKMQ (reference sequence). The CDR3 coding sequence is TGTGCCAGCAGCCAAAATCTAGCGGGCTCCTCCTACGAGCAGTACTTC. Encoded protein: CASSQNLAGSSYEQYF.

The DNA for the CDR3 is TGTGCCAGCAGGGCGGGCCTAGGATCTTACAGCACAGATACGCAGTATTTT. Protein product: CASRAGLGSYSTDTQYF. V and J are TRBV11-3 and TRBJ2-3, with a weak D call TRBD2 (5 bases). Germline CDR1 and CDR2: SGHNT and YENEEA. The V end lost 6 bases, the J end lost 0 bases, and 19 bases lay between the germline ends. The CDR3 has 17 amino acids. Full variable domain (outside the CDR3, taken from reference TRBV11-3 and TRBJ2-3): EAGVVQSPRYKIIEKKQPVAFWCNPISGHNTLYWYLQNLGQGPELLIRYENEEAVDDSQLPKDRFSAERLKGVDSTLKIQPAELGDSAVYLCASRAGLGSYSTDTQYFGPGTRLTVL.

The chain joins TRBV29-1 to TRBJ2-5; 7 positions agree with TRBD2. CDR1 and CDR2 (germline): SQVTM, ANQGSEA. Losses at the gene ends were 4 bases for V and 7 bases for J; bases not matched to a gene: 9. The CDR3 has 13 amino acids. Here the CDR3 DNA reads TGCAGCGTTGGCCGGGCGGGAGACGGGACCCAGTACTTC. Encoded protein: CSVGRAGDGTQYF.

Points on this clone: One junction end disagrees with the germline gene, perhaps due to a read error. The V gene is TRBV11-2, the J gene TRBJ2-3, with TRBD2 as a possible D gene (5 bases). In germline, CDR1 is SGHAT, CDR2 FQNNGV. The CDR3 covers 14 residues. The CDR3, as DNA: TGTGCCAGCAGCTTAGCCCCTAGCACCGATACGCAGTATTTT. Protein product: CASSLAPSTDTQYF.

The chain links TRBV10-2 to TRBJ2-7; weak D call: TRBD1 (7 bases). Trimming pared 4 bases from V and 7 bases from J, leaving 14 bases between. The CDR3 contains 13 residues. Per germline, CDR1 WSHSY and CDR2 SAAADI. The CDR3 reads CASSGGPGGEQYF. In DNA form, the CDR3 reads TGCGCCAGCAGTGGGGGGCCAGGGGGGGAGCAGTACTTC.

The chain uses TRBV28 and TRBJ2-7; maybe TRBD1 (6 bases). V dropped 7 bases and J dropped 6 bases, with 16 bases sitting between them. This CDR3 contains 13 residues. Germline V lookup: CDR1 MDHEN, CDR2 SYDVKM. CDR3: CASIKRTGFEQYF. DNA for the CDR3: TGTGCCAGCATAAAACGAACAGGGTTCGAGCAGTACTTC.

The chain joins TRBV6-6 to TRBJ1-2; D is ambiguous. CDR3 size: 11 residues. The germline V gene encodes CDR1 MNHNY and CDR2 SVGAGI (reference sequence). Trimming stripped 8 bases from V and 8 bases from J, with 12 bases between. CDR3 in amino acids: CASAPLAGYTF. CDR3 DNA: TGTGCCAGCGCTCCCTTAGCCGGCTACACCTTC.

The DNA of the CDR3 is TGTGCCAGCAGCGCGGAGGGAGAGACCCAGTACTTC. It yields the protein CASSAEGETQYF. J is TRBJ2-5 and V is TRBV7-2; a weak D match, TRBD2 (6 bases). The CDR3 covers 12 residues. Germline loops: CDR1 SGHTA, CDR2 FQGNSA. The V end lost 5 bases, the J end lost 4 bases, and 8 bases lay between the germline ends. Drawing the rest from reference TRBV7-2 and TRBJ2-5, the complete variable domain is GAGVSQSPSNKVTEKGKDVELRCDPISGHTALYWYRQSLGQGLEFLIYFQGNSAPDKSGLPSDRFSAERTGGSVSTLTIQRTQQEDSAVYLCASSAEGETQYFGPGTRLLVL.

The chain uses TRBV11-2 and TRBJ2-5; TRBD2 matches at 10 bases. Germline trimming cut 3 bases from V and 3 bases from J; bases unmatched to any gene: 7. The germline V gene encodes CDR1 SGHAT and CDR2 FQNNGV. The CDR3 is 16 amino acids. The CDR3 DNA is TGTGCCAGCAGCTTCCCTAGCGGGGGAGGGGAAGAGACCCAGTACTTC. Its translation: CASSFPSGGGEETQYF.

The chain is built from TRBV7-2 and TRBJ2-7; tentative D call: TRBD1 (6 bases). Deletions cut 3 bases from V and 7 bases from J, with 16 bases between. This CDR3 is built from 14 residues. Germline values: CDR1 SGHTA, CDR2 FQGNSA. The CDR3 loop is CASSFSQGQPEQYF. CDR3 nucleotide sequence: TGTGCCAGCAGCTTTAGCCAAGGACAGCCAGAGCAGTACTTC.

Here the CDR3 DNA reads TGTGCCAGCAGTTTATTTTTAGCGGGAGCCAATGAGCAGTTCTTC. It codes for CASSLFLAGANEQFF. The V gene is TRBV28, the J gene TRBJ2-1; 9 bases match TRBD2. Trimming took 1 base from V and 6 from J; bases not matched to a gene: 4. The CDR3 is 15 amino acids. Germline CDR1 MDHEN, CDR2 SYDVKM.

This rearrangement joins TRBV6-6 to TRBJ2-7; 10 nucleotides align to TRBD1. V lost 2 bases and J lost 3; bases outside the gene matches: 7. This CDR3 comprises 16 residues. CDR1 is MNHNY and CDR2 is SVGAGI in the germline V gene (reference sequence). The CDR3 region is CASSYARDRGVYEQYF. CDR3 in DNA: TGTGCCAGCAGTTACGCCCGGGACAGGGGAGTCTACGAGCAGTACTTC.